Listed here are 16 T cell receptor beta chains from one sample, sequenced in a study of shared clonotypes between healthy human individuals. Using immunoSEQ multiplex PCR, the repertoire was profiled, and TCRdb retains in-frame clones only, with some absent. This table holds 2 million to 2.5 million clones, approximately 96% found once. The source material was naive CD4+ T cells sorted from blood. Noted subset: CD45RA+ positively selected. These receptors originate from a man aged 18 to 30 in good health.

CDR3 amino acids: CASSARDREGTGELFF. The CDR3 bases are TGTGCCAGCAGCGCCCGGGACAGGGAGGGGACCGGGGAGCTGTTTTTT. The chain links TRBV9 to TRBJ2-2; 9 nucleotides agree with TRBD1. The CDR3 spans 16 residues. The V segment lost 3 bases and the J segment 5 bases; nucleotides outside the gene matches: 8. From germline, CDR1 is SGDLS and CDR2 YYNGEE.

The chain has TRBV30 and TRBJ2-1; D might be TRBD1 (5 bases). Germline CDR1 is GTSNPN and CDR2 is SVGIG (reference sequence). V lost 5 bases and J lost 7, with 18 bases in between. This CDR3 is built from 14 residues. CDR3 bases: TGTGCCTGGCAGACAGTACAAGCTTCTAATGAGCAGTTCTTC. Its protein product is CAWQTVQASNEQFF.

The chain is built from TRBV7-2 and TRBJ1-1; the D is unclear. Germline V lookup: CDR1 SGHTA, CDR2 FQGNSA. The ends were cut back, 5 bases at V and 2 bases at J, with 9 bases in the middle. The CDR3 totals 13 residues. DNA for the CDR3: TGTGCCAGCAGCGGGAAGGGAAACACTGAAGCTTTCTTT. Residues: CASSGKGNTEAFF. Variable domain in full (rest from reference TRBV7-2 and TRBJ1-1): GAGVSQSPSNKVTEKGKDVELRCDPISGHTALYWYRQSLGQGLEFLIYFQGNSAPDKSGLPSDRFSAERTGGSVSTLTIQRTQQEDSAVYLCASSGKGNTEAFFGQGTRLTVV.

The V call is TRBV5-1, the J call TRBJ1-5; D gene ambiguous. CDR1 is SGHRS and CDR2 is YFSETQ in the germline V gene. This CDR3 comprises 9 residues. The V and J ends lost 2 bases and 13 bases respectively, with 4 bases between them. The CDR3 DNA reads TGCGCCAGCAGCTTCAATCAGCATTTT. This sequence encodes CASSFNQHF.

This rearrangement joins TRBV5-1 to TRBJ1-3; TRBD1 matches at 8 bases. Germline-derived CDR1 and CDR2 are SGHRS and YFSETQ. The CDR3 has 17 residues. Trimming cost V 4 bases and J 6 bases; bases outside gene matches: 15. The CDR3 nucleotides are TGCGCCAGCAGCCTGAATTGGGCCGGACAGGGAGAAAACACCATATATTTT. Its protein product is CASSLNWAGQGENTIYF.

The chain is built from TRBV4-1 and TRBJ1-3, with a weak D call TRBD1 (6 bases). With 0 bases removed from V and 3 bases from J, the gap between germline ends came to 9 bases. This CDR3 comprises 15 residues. CDR1 MGHRA and CDR2 YSYEKL come from the germline V gene. The CDR3 sequence: CASSQEGTNGNTIYF. The CDR3 DNA follows: TGCGCCAGCAGCCAAGAAGGGACAAATGGAAACACCATATATTTT.

V usage is TRBV9 and J usage is TRBJ2-5; 8 bases align to TRBD2. Germline-derived CDR1 and CDR2 are SGDLS and YYNGEE. After removal of 0 bases from V and 1 base from J, the junction contained 5 bases not matched to a gene. The CDR3 contains 16 residues. The CDR3 DNA reads as TGTGCCAGCAGCGTAGCTCCTAGCGGGTCCCAAGAGACCCAGTACTTC. Its translation is CASSVAPSGSQETQYF.

DNA for the CDR3: TGTGCCAGCACCCCCGCAGGTCGTACCTACGAGCAGTACTTC. Protein: CASTPAGRTYEQYF. The chain joins TRBV6-1 to TRBJ2-7; D is unresolved. The ends were cut back, 7 bases at V and 2 bases at J, with 15 bases in the middle. CDR1 MNHNS and CDR2 SASEGT come from the germline V gene. CDR3 size: 14 residues.

This chain connects TRBV6-5 to TRBJ1-1; D perhaps matches TRBD1 (5 bases). V was clipped by 5 bases and J by 0 bases, with 10 bases between them. Germline assignment: CDR1 MNHEY and CDR2 SVGAGI. This CDR3 region has 14 residues. The CDR3 loop is CASSTPGMNTEAFF. Written as DNA, the CDR3 is TGTGCCAGCAGTACCCCAGGGATGAACACTGAAGCTTTCTTT.

The V gene is TRBV28, the J gene TRBJ1-4; the D gene is possibly TRBD1 (6 bases). V lost 3 bases and J lost 5, with 16 bases in between. The CDR3 covers 16 residues. Germline-derived CDR1 and CDR2 are MDHEN and SYDVKM. The CDR3 reads CASSFPPGQRNEKLFF. The DNA of the CDR3 is TGTGCCAGCAGTTTCCCTCCGGGACAACGAAATGAAAAACTGTTTTTT.

V usage is TRBV4-2 and J usage is TRBJ2-7; D possibly corresponds to TRBD1 (6 bases). Germline assignment: CDR1 LGHNA and CDR2 YNFKEQ. V was pared by 1 base and J by 0 bases, with 13 bases between. The CDR3 has 16 amino acids. The CDR3 reads CASSQGNRDTSYEQYF. As DNA, the CDR3 is TGTGCCAGCAGCCAAGGGAATCGGGACACCTCCTACGAGCAGTACTTC.

This rearrangement joins TRBV6-6 to TRBJ1-2; D remains ambiguous. This CDR3 has 14 residues. V was pared by 0 bases and J by 1 base, with 6 bases between. CDR1 and CDR2 (germline): MNHNY, SVGAGI (reference sequence). Written as DNA, the CDR3 is TGTGCCAGCAGTTACTCGATCAGTAACTATGGCTACACCTTC. Its translation: CASSYSISNYGYTF.

The rearrangement joins TRBV5-1 to TRBJ1-2, with D possibly matching TRBD1 (6 bases). V lost 1 base and J 8 bases, leaving 18 bases between the germline ends. This CDR3 is built from 15 residues. Per germline, CDR1 SGHRS and CDR2 YFSETQ. CDR3 protein: CASSLPQGTGGGYTF. The CDR3 nucleotides read TGCGCCAGCAGCTTGCCACAGGGTACGGGAGGCGGCTACACCTTC. The whole variable domain, remainder taken from reference TRBV5-1 and TRBJ1-2, is KAGVTQTPRYLIKTRGQQVTLSCSPISGHRSVSWYQQTPGQGLQFLFEYFSETQRNKGNFPGRFSGRQFSNSRSEMNVSTLELGDSALYLCASSLPQGTGGGYTFGSGTRLTVV.

The chain recombines TRBV5-1 with TRBJ2-1; D is possibly TRBD2 (6 bases). Germline CDR1 reads SGHRS; CDR2 reads YFSETQ. V lost 4 bases and J lost 0, with 14 bases in between. CDR3 length: 16 residues. In DNA form, the CDR3 reads TGCGCCAGCAGCCCGGGTCCGGAGGGCTCCTACAATGAGCAGTTCTTC. This translates into CASSPGPEGSYNEQFF.

The V and J genes are TRBV2 and TRBJ1-2; 10 nucleotides align to TRBD1. The V segment lost 7 bases and the J segment 6 bases; nucleotides outside the gene matches: 8. CDR1 and CDR2 from the germline V gene are SNHLY and FYNNEI. There are 14 residues in the CDR3. The CDR3 is CASKVPGQGNGYTF. CDR3 DNA sequence: TGTGCCAGCAAAGTTCCGGGACAGGGGAATGGCTACACCTTC.

The chain has TRBV2 and TRBJ2-2; D remains ambiguous. The CDR3 sequence is 13 residues long. With 5 bases removed from V and 6 bases from J, the gap between germline ends came to 10 bases. Germline CDR1 SNHLY, CDR2 FYNNEI. This CDR3 reads CASSSSWAGELFF. For the CDR3, the DNA is TGTGCCAGCAGTTCATCCTGGGCCGGGGAGCTGTTTTTT.